The next 17 T cell receptor beta chains were all read from a single sample in a study of blood T cell repertoires in COVID-19. Clones were read by immunoSEQ multiplex PCR, and TCRdb kept only the in-frame ones, dropping some. The sample lists around 300,000 clones, about 88% occurring once. The specimen sequenced was PBMCs or T cells enriched from blood (not recorded which). The receptors originated from a woman aged 60-75 years in a cohort exposed to, infected with or recovered from COVID-19 (not recorded which).

The chain is built from TRBV5-6 and TRBJ2-1; 9 nucleotides match TRBD1. Per germline, CDR1 SGHDT and CDR2 YYEEEE. The trim removed 4 bases at V and 5 bases at J, leaving 10 bases unmatched. CDR3 length equals 16 residues. CDR3 nucleotides: TGTGCCAGCAGCGCCGGACAGGGGCGGGGGAACAATGAGCAGTTCTTC. It is translated as CASSAGQGRGNNEQFF. Full variable domain (rest looked up from reference TRBV5-6 and TRBJ2-1): DAGVTQSPTHLIKTRGQQVTLRCSPKSGHDTVSWYQQALGQGPQFIFQYYEEEERQRGNFPDRFSGHQFPNYSSELNVNALLLGDSALYLCASSAGQGRGNNEQFFGPGTRLTVL.

The V call is TRBV10-2, the J call TRBJ2-3; perhaps TRBD1 as D (5 bases). Looked up from germline, CDR1 is WSHSY and CDR2 is SAAADI. The germline V and J ends were trimmed by 7 bases and 2 bases, with 13 bases remaining between them. The CDR3 consists of 14 residues. This chain's CDR3 is CASKIQVSTDTQYF. CDR3 coding DNA: TGCGCCAGCAAGATACAGGTGTCCACAGATACGCAGTATTTT.

The V gene is TRBV5-1, the J gene TRBJ1-5; TRBD1 is a possible D gene (5 bases). Germline V gene sequence: CDR1 SGHRS, CDR2 YFSETQ. The V and J ends lost 2 bases and 4 bases respectively, with 7 bases between them. This CDR3 spans 13 amino acids. The CDR3 here is CASSFAGNQPQHF. In nucleotides, the CDR3 is TGCGCCAGCAGCTTTGCAGGGAATCAGCCCCAGCATTTT.

The table lists this clone with a few counts. This sequence joins TRBV7-9 and TRBJ2-2, with 8 bases matching TRBD2. Per the germline V gene, CDR1 is SEHNR and CDR2 is FQNEAQ (reference sequence). The CDR3 has 16 residues. J was trimmed by 5 bases and V by 3 bases; bases with no gene match: 8. Here the CDR3 reads CASSFPSGSQTGELFF. The CDR3 DNA is TGTGCCAGCAGCTTTCCAAGCGGGAGTCAGACCGGGGAGCTGTTTTTT.

The chain uses TRBV6-5 and TRBJ1-1; D possibly corresponds to TRBD1 (5 bases). The V end lost 1 base, the J end lost 4 bases, and 16 bases lay between the germline ends. Germline CDR1 and CDR2: MNHEY and SVGAGI. This CDR3 has 16 amino acids. This CDR3 reads CASSYFGTVGGTEAFF. The CDR3 DNA reads TGTGCCAGCAGTTACTTCGGCACGGTGGGGGGCACTGAAGCTTTCTTT.

The chain uses TRBV11-2 and TRBJ2-2; D may be TRBD1 (6 bases). Germline loops: CDR1 SGHAT, CDR2 FQNNGV. The CDR3 extends over 14 amino acids. Trimming stripped 3 bases from V and 6 bases from J, with 11 bases between. CDR3 sequence (DNA): TGTGCCAGCAGCTTTACAGGGTCAGCCGGGGAGCTGTTTTTT. Its translation is CASSFTGSAGELFF.

The genes are TRBV7-2 and TRBJ2-7, with 7 bases identical to TRBD1. CDR1 and CDR2 from the germline V gene are SGHTA and FQGNSA. V shed 1 base, J shed 3 bases, and the junction held 12 bases outside the gene matches. The CDR3 has 17 amino acids. CDR3 in DNA: TGTGCCAGCAGCTTAGGGCTTTCGGGGACAGCCCTCTACGAGCAGTACTTC. This translates into CASSLGLSGTALYEQYF.

The rearrangement links TRBV19 to TRBJ2-7; 9 nucleotides agree with TRBD2. Germline V gives CDR1 LNHDA, CDR2 SQIVND (reference sequence). The CDR3 consists of 15 residues. Here the CDR3 reads CACDSGRQSSYEQYF. CDR3 nucleotides: TGTGCGTGTGATAGCGGGAGACAATCCTCCTACGAGCAGTACTTC.

DNA for the CDR3: TGTGCCAGTCTACTCTCTGGGGCCAACGTCCTGACTTTC. Translated: CASLLSGANVLTF. This sequence joins TRBV19 and TRBJ2-6; D unresolved. The CDR3 runs 13 residues. The V gene's germline CDR1 is LNHDA and CDR2 SQIVND (reference sequence). The V end was cut by 8 bases, the J end by 0 bases, with 5 bases between.

The rearrangement uses TRBV7-2 and TRBJ2-6; tentatively, D is TRBD2 (6 bases). Germline V gene data show CDR1 as SGHTA and CDR2 as FQGNSA. V was clipped by 5 bases and J by 0 bases, with 11 bases between them. The CDR3 extends over 16 amino acids. In DNA form, the CDR3 reads TGTGCCAGCAGCCAGGAGGGGAGCTCTGGGGCCAACGTCCTGACTTTC. Translating it yields CASSQEGSSGANVLTF.

This CDR3 reads CASTFDSSSYEQYF. CDR3 DNA sequence: TGCGCCAGCACCTTTGACAGTTCCTCCTACGAGCAGTACTTC. The genes are TRBV5-1 and TRBJ2-7; a weak D match, TRBD1 (5 bases). Germline CDR1 reads SGHRS; CDR2 reads YFSETQ. The V end lost 6 bases, the J end lost 0 bases, and 13 bases lay between the germline ends. This CDR3 has 14 amino acids.

The chain combines TRBV4-2 with TRBJ2-2; D may be TRBD1 (6 bases). CDR1 is LGHNA, CDR2 YNFKEQ, per germline. This CDR3 has 15 amino acids. V lost 0 bases and J lost 5, with 10 bases in between. CDR3 amino acids: CASSQDPGATGELFF. As DNA, the CDR3 is TGTGCCAGCAGCCAAGATCCAGGGGCGACCGGGGAGCTGTTTTTT.

The chain links TRBV12-3 or TRBV12-4 to TRBJ2-7; weak D call: TRBD1 (5 bases). The length of the CDR3 is 13 residues. V lost 5 bases, J lost 4 bases, and 12 bases lay in between. Written as DNA, the CDR3 is TGTGCCAGCAGTCTAAGCGCAGGGTACGAGCAGTACTTC. It encodes CASSLSAGYEQYF.

The chain joins TRBV5-1 to TRBJ2-1; TRBD1 matches at 11 bases. The CDR3 is made up of 15 amino acids. V shed 5 bases, J shed 4 bases, and the junction held 5 bases outside the gene matches. Germline V gives CDR1 SGHRS, CDR2 YFSETQ. CDR3 residues: CASRPGTGGYNEQFF. CDR3 coding DNA: TGCGCCAGCAGGCCCGGGACAGGGGGATACAATGAGCAGTTCTTC.

The chain uses TRBV11-3 and TRBJ1-2; D is undetermined. V lost 3 bases, J lost 3 bases, and 11 bases lay in between. There are 14 residues in the CDR3. CDR1 SGHNT and CDR2 YENEEA come from the germline V gene. The CDR3 DNA reads TGTGCCAGCAGCTTCCTGACACCTCACTATGGCTACACCTTC. It yields the protein CASSFLTPHYGYTF.

The J gene is TRBJ1-5, the V gene TRBV21-1. TRBV21-1 is noted as a pseudogene. This CDR3 is built from 14 residues. The CDR3 bases are TGTGCCAGCAGCAAAGTTCCTCGCAATCAGCCCCAGCATTTT. It encodes CASSKVPRNQPQHF.

The rearrangement uses TRBV6-5 and TRBJ1-2; tentative D call: TRBD1 (5 bases). The CDR3 runs 13 residues. The V gene lost 6 bases and the J gene lost 2 bases, with 10 bases spanning the gap. CDR1 MNHEY and CDR2 SVGAGI come from the germline V gene. The DNA for the CDR3 is TGTGCCAGCAGGGGACTGACGAACTATGGCTACACCTTC. Residues: CASRGLTNYGYTF.